The 28 T cell receptor beta chains in this list originate from one sample, sequenced in a study of blood T cell repertoires in COVID-19. Profiled with immunoSEQ multiplex PCR; TCRdb holds only in-frame clones, not every one. The sample shows about 100,000 clones, 80% of them seen only once. Specimen: peripheral blood. The source is a woman aged 70-85 years with acute or convalescent COVID-19.

The V gene is TRBV27, the J gene TRBJ2-5; 11 nucleotides agree with TRBD2. Per germline, CDR1 MNHEY and CDR2 SMNVEV (reference sequence). V trimming: 8 bases; J trimming: 1 base; junction bases outside the gene matches: 12. The CDR3 runs to 17 residues. DNA for the CDR3: TGTGCCAGCGCCAGTTCGAGACTAGCGGGAAGCCAAGAGACCCAGTACTTC. This encodes CASASSRLAGSQETQYF.

The chain combines TRBV5-1 with TRBJ1-1; the D gene is possibly TRBD1 (6 bases). Trimming took off 2 bases at V and 2 bases at J, with 13 bases between the two ends. Germline V gene lookup returns CDR1 SGHRS and CDR2 YFSETQ. The CDR3 has 15 residues. CDR3 coding DNA: TGCGCCAGCAGCTTTGGACAGACGCCTAACACTGAAGCTTTCTTT. Protein sequence: CASSFGQTPNTEAFF.

This clone was recorded only once. The chain has TRBV7-2 and TRBJ2-6; D is unresolved. CDR1 and CDR2 (germline): SGHTA, FQGNSA. V lost 2 bases, J lost 2 bases, and 10 bases lay in between. The CDR3 is 16 residues long. The CDR3 reads CASSLYGLAGANVLTF. In DNA, the CDR3 is TGTGCCAGCAGCTTATACGGCCTAGCTGGGGCCAACGTCCTGACTTTC.

This clone was picked up one time. This chain connects TRBV11-2 to TRBJ2-3; D not resolved. Trimming removed 1 base from V and 3 bases from J, with 8 bases in between. From germline, CDR1 is SGHAT and CDR2 FQNNGV. This CDR3 has 14 amino acids. The CDR3 is CASSLGPETDTQYF. The CDR3 bases are TGTGCCAGCAGCTTAGGCCCAGAAACAGATACGCAGTATTTT.

The V gene is TRBV4-1, the J gene TRBJ1-1; 8 bases line up with TRBD1. The CDR3 length is 14 residues. The J segment lost 6 bases and the V segment lost 0 bases, leaving 3 bases of the junction unmatched. CDR1 is MGHRA, CDR2 YSYEKL, per germline. The CDR3 here is CASSQEDRVSEAFF. The CDR3 region has the DNA TGCGCCAGCAGCCAAGAGGACAGGGTCTCTGAAGCTTTCTTT.

The V gene is TRBV6-1, the J gene TRBJ1-2; D gene unclear. This CDR3 comprises 12 residues. V dropped 1 base and J dropped 4 bases, with 4 bases sitting between them. CDR1 MNHNS and CDR2 SASEGT come from the germline V gene. CDR3 loop: CASSEGVYGYTF. The CDR3 nucleotides read TGTGCCAGCAGTGAAGGAGTCTATGGCTACACCTTC.

This clone has a single count. This chain connects TRBV27 to TRBJ1-6, with a possible D match to TRBD1 (5 bases). Per the germline V gene, CDR1 is MNHEY and CDR2 is SMNVEV (reference sequence). Trimming took 5 bases from V and 6 from J, leaving 11 bases between them. CDR3 size: 14 residues. CDR3 amino acids: CASSIQDFNSPLHF. The CDR3 nucleotides are TGTGCCAGCAGTATACAGGATTTTAATTCACCCCTCCACTTT.

V usage is TRBV18 and J usage is TRBJ1-1; D uncertain. This CDR3 is built from 15 residues. Germline CDR1 is KGHSH and CDR2 is LQKENI. V was trimmed by 5 bases and J by 0 bases, leaving 13 bases between them. CDR3 in amino acids: CASSNSRGMNTEAFF. The CDR3 nucleotides read TGTGCCAGCTCAAACTCTCGGGGTATGAACACTGAAGCTTTCTTT.

The rearrangement joins TRBV5-1 to TRBJ1-2; tentatively, D is TRBD1 (5 bases). The V and J ends lost 0 bases and 3 bases respectively, with 9 bases between them. The CDR3 is 14 residues long. Germline lookup yields CDR1 SGHRS and CDR2 YFSETQ. The CDR3 reads CASSLGGSDYGYTF. The CDR3 DNA reads TGCGCCAGCAGCTTGGGGGGCAGCGACTATGGCTACACCTTC.

This clone came up a few times. Written as DNA, the CDR3 is TGTGCCAGCAGCCAAGATCCGGGGGTATACTATGGCTACACCTTC. Its protein product is CASSQDPGVYYGYTF. This sequence joins TRBV3-1 (or the pseudogene TRBV3-2) and TRBJ1-2; D is possibly TRBD1 (5 bases). Trimming shortened V by 0 bases and J by 3 bases, and 11 bases separated the two germline ends. In germline, CDR1 is LGHDT, CDR2 YNNKEL (reference sequence). The CDR3 covers 15 residues.

This chain uses TRBV5-3 with TRBJ1-5, with 8 bases lining up with TRBD1. Being an ORF, TRBV5-3 has a function that is uncertain. Trimming removed 1 base from V and 2 bases from J; junction bases left unmatched: 5. The CDR3 consists of 16 residues. CDR3 nucleotide sequence: TGTGCCAGAAGCTTGAAACCAGGGGGCTGCAATCAGCCCCAGCATTTT. Translation: CARSLKPGGCNQPQHF.

This clone was detected only once. The V call is TRBV14, the J call TRBJ1-5; D gene uncertain. V was clipped by 0 bases and J by 6 bases, with 6 bases between them. Germline CDR1 reads SGHDN; CDR2 reads FVKESK. There are 13 residues in the CDR3. CDR3 in amino acids: CASSQDGSQPQHF. The CDR3 coding sequence is TGTGCCAGCAGCCAAGACGGGAGTCAGCCCCAGCATTTT.

The chain recombines TRBV3-1 (or the pseudogene TRBV3-2) with TRBJ2-1; TRBD2 matches 12 bases. V dropped 1 base and J dropped 5; count of bases not matched to a gene: 6. The CDR3 spans 17 residues. Germline V gene sequence: CDR1 LGHDT, CDR2 YNNKEL (reference sequence). The chain's CDR3 is CASSQVPSGGANNEQFF. For the CDR3, the DNA is TGTGCCAGCAGCCAAGTGCCTAGCGGGGGGGCTAACAATGAGCAGTTCTTC.

This clone was picked up one time. The chain uses TRBV4-2 and TRBJ2-4; unclear D gene. From germline, CDR1 is LGHNA and CDR2 YNFKEQ. The CDR3 sequence is 13 residues long. Deletions cut 0 bases from V and 6 bases from J, with 6 bases between. The CDR3 bases are TGTGCCAGCAGCCAAGAACAGACAAACATTCAGTACTTC. Its translation: CASSQEQTNIQYF.

In nucleotides, the CDR3 is TGTGCCAGTGGGGAGGGGGTGAACACCGGGGAGCTGTTTTTT. It specifies CASGEGVNTGELFF. The chain recombines TRBV2 with TRBJ2-2, with D tentatively TRBD2 (7 bases). The CDR3 consists of 14 residues. The V gene's germline CDR1 is SNHLY and CDR2 FYNNEI. Trimming took 9 bases from V and 1 from J, leaving 12 bases between them.

In DNA, the CDR3 is TGTGCCAGCAGTATCTCTAGGGGAGGCGAAAAACTGTTTTTT. Translation: CASSISRGGEKLFF. The V and J genes are TRBV28 and TRBJ1-4; D might be TRBD1 (5 bases). V was clipped by 5 bases and J by 8 bases, with 15 bases between them. The V gene's germline CDR1 is MDHEN and CDR2 SYDVKM. The CDR3 is made up of 14 amino acids. Based on the CDR3 plus reference TRBV28 and TRBJ1-4, the full variable domain is DVKVTQSSRYLVKRTGEKVFLECVQDMDHENMFWYRQDPGLGLRLIYFSYDVKMKEKGDIPEGYSVSREKKERFSLILESASTNQTSMYLCASSISRGGEKLFFGSGTQLSVL.

V usage is TRBV7-2 and J usage is TRBJ1-2; D possibly corresponds to TRBD1 (5 bases). With 7 bases removed from V and 8 bases from J, the gap between germline ends came to 20 bases. The germline gives CDR1 SGHTA, CDR2 FQGNSA. CDR3 size: 14 residues. This CDR3 reads CASTPQRGNGGYTF. The DNA of the CDR3 is TGTGCCAGCACGCCCCAGCGGGGGAATGGAGGCTACACCTTC.

V is TRBV25-1 and J is TRBJ1-5; D is perhaps TRBD1 (6 bases). Germline CDR1 and CDR2: MGHDK and SYGVNS. V gave up 2 bases and J gave up 4 bases, with 9 bases separating them. The CDR3 runs to 14 residues. The CDR3 spells CASSEQGLNQPQHF. The CDR3 nucleotides are TGTGCCAGCAGTGAACAGGGGTTGAATCAGCCCCAGCATTTT. The complete variable domain, with remaining parts taken from reference TRBV25-1 and TRBJ1-5, reads EADIYQTPRYLVIGTGKKITLECSQTMGHDKMYWYQQDPGMELHLIHYSYGVNSTEKGDLSSESTVSRIRTEHFPLTLESARPSHTSQYLCASSEQGLNQPQHFGDGTRLSIL.

This clone was seen more than once but under ten times. Written as DNA, the CDR3 is TGTGCCAGCAGTTGGACAGGGGAAATCGGGGCTTATGGCTACACCTTC. Residues: CASSWTGEIGAYGYTF. The chain uses TRBV6-5 and TRBJ1-2; TRBD1 agrees at 9 bases. The germline V gene has CDR1 MNHEY and CDR2 SVGAGI. The CDR3 consists of 16 residues. Trimming removed 4 bases from V and 5 bases from J; junction bases left unmatched: 11.

The chain links TRBV12-5 to TRBJ1-2; D possibly corresponds to TRBD1 (6 bases). CDR3 length: 15 residues. Germline-derived CDR1 and CDR2 are LGHNT and FRNRAP. The V and J ends lost 6 bases and 0 bases respectively, with 14 bases between them. Written as DNA, the CDR3 is TGTGCTAGTGGCGCCCGGGACAACTCTAACTATGGCTACACCTTC. This encodes CASGARDNSNYGYTF.

The rearrangement uses TRBV7-3 and TRBJ2-2, with 9 bases identical to TRBD2. The V gene's germline CDR1 is SGHTA and CDR2 FQGTGA. This CDR3 has 16 residues. J gave up 7 bases and V 2 bases, and 8 bases lay outside the gene matches. The CDR3 protein is CASSLSPAGGHGELFF. The CDR3 DNA is TGTGCCAGCAGCTTATCTCCAGCGGGGGGTCACGGGGAGCTGTTTTTT.

The chain combines TRBV19 with TRBJ1-5; weak D call: TRBD1 (5 bases). V was cut by 0 bases and J by 4 bases, with 7 bases left in between. The CDR3 covers 14 residues. CDR1 is LNHDA, CDR2 SQIVND, per germline (reference sequence). CDR3 nucleotides: TGTGCCAGTAGTATAGATCGGGGGAATCAGCCCCAGCATTTT. It encodes CASSIDRGNQPQHF.

The rearrangement links TRBV30 to TRBJ2-2; tentatively, D is TRBD1 (5 bases). CDR3 length: 13 amino acids. CDR1 GTSNPN and CDR2 SVGIG come from the germline V gene (reference sequence). V lost 5 bases and J 6 bases, leaving 13 bases between the germline ends. This chain's CDR3 is CAWGLGAPGELFF. CDR3 nucleotide sequence: TGTGCCTGGGGTCTTGGGGCCCCCGGGGAGCTGTTTTTT.

V is TRBV6-5 and J is TRBJ1-2, with D perhaps matching TRBD1 (5 bases). The CDR3 is 14 amino acids. Germline values: CDR1 MNHEY, CDR2 SVGAGI. V lost 6 bases, J lost 8 bases, and 19 bases lay in between. CDR3 sequence: CASSDQGKVRGYTF. CDR3 nucleotide sequence: TGTGCCAGCAGCGATCAGGGCAAGGTGAGGGGCTACACCTTC.

CDR3 sequence (DNA): TGTGCCAGTAATGAACTACGGGACTACTATGGCTACACCTTC. This codes for CASNELRDYYGYTF. The rearrangement uses TRBV19 and TRBJ1-2; D is perhaps TRBD1 (5 bases). The germline V and J ends were trimmed by 7 bases and 3 bases, with 15 bases remaining between them. Germline loops: CDR1 LNHDA, CDR2 SQIVND (reference sequence). CDR3 length: 14 residues.

In its sample, this clone was seen a few times. The rearrangement uses TRBV5-1 and TRBJ2-2; D might be TRBD2 (6 bases). Germline V lookup: CDR1 SGHRS, CDR2 YFSETQ. CDR3 length equals 15 residues. V lost 4 bases and J 5 bases, leaving 15 bases between the germline ends. Written as DNA, the CDR3 is TGCGCCAGCAGCCTCCCCAGCGGGCGGACCGGGGAGCTGTTTTTT. Translation: CASSLPSGRTGELFF.

This chain connects TRBV6-1 to TRBJ1-6; D gene uncertain. Looked up from germline, CDR1 is MNHNS and CDR2 is SASEGT. V was clipped by 1 base and J by 3 bases, with 13 bases between them. There are 17 residues in the CDR3. CDR3 loop: CASSEGRETIYNSPLHF. The CDR3 coding sequence is TGTGCCAGCAGTGAAGGCCGGGAGACAATCTATAATTCACCCCTCCACTTT.

The chain carries TRBV6-1 and TRBJ1-6; weak D call: TRBD1 (5 bases). The CDR3 has 16 residues. Germline V lookup: CDR1 MNHNS, CDR2 SASEGT. V lost 2 bases and J 5 bases, leaving 13 bases between the germline ends. The CDR3 protein is CASSEQGLRDNSPLHF. For the CDR3, the DNA is TGTGCCAGCAGTGAACAGGGTCTAAGGGATAATTCACCCCTCCACTTT.